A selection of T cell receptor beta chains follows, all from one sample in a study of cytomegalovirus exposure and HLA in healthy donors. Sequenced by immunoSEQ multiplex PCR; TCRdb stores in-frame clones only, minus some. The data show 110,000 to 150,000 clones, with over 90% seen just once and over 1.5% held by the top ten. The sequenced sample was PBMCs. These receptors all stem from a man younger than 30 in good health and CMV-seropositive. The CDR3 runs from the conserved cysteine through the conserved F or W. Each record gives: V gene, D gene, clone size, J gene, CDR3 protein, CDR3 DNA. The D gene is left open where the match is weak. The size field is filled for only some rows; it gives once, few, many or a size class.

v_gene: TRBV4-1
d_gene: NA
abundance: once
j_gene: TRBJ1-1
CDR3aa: CASSQGGHLNTEAFF
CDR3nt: TGCGCCAGCAGCCAAGGGGGCCACCTGAACACTGAAGCTTTCTTT

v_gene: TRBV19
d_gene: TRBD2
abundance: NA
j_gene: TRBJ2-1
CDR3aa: CASSGGGSSYNEQFF
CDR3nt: TGTGCCAGTAGTGGCGGCGGGAGCTCCTACAATGAGCAGTTCTTC

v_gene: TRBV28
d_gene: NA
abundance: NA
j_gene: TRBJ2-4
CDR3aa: CASSVRGLNIQYF
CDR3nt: TGTGCCAGCAGTGTCCGGGGGTTAAACATTCAGTACTTC

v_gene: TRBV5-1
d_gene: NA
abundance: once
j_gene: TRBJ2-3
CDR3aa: CASSLFPGGLGTDTQYF
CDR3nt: TGCGCCAGCAGCTTGTTCCCAGGGGGGTTAGGAACAGATACGCAGTATTTT

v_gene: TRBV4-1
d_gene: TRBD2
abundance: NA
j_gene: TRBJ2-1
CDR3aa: CASSQMGGYGGNEQFF
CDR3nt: TGCGCCAGCAGCCAAATGGGAGGGTACGGAGGGAATGAGCAGTTCTTC

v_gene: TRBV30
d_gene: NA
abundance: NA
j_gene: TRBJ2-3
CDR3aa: CAWSLGLLTDTQYF
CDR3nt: TGTGCCTGGAGCTTGGGACTCCTCACAGATACGCAGTATTTT

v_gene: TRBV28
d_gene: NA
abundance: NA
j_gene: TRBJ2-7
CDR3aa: CASSDSRVEQYF
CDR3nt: TGTGCCAGCAGCGACAGTCGGGTCGAGCAGTACTTC

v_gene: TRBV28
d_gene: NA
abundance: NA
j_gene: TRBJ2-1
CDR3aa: CASSLGALARSSYNEQFF
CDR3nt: TGTGCCAGCAGTTTAGGCGCCCTAGCGCGAAGCTCCTACAATGAGCAGTTCTTC

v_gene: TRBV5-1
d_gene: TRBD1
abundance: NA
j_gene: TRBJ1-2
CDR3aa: CASSTGQGEEGYTF
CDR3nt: TGCGCCAGCAGCACTGGACAGGGCGAGGAAGGCTACACCTTC

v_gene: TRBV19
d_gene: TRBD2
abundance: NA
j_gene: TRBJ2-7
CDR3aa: CASSTSGGGGNYEQYF
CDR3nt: TGTGCCAGTAGTACGTCGGGAGGGGGTGGCAACTACGAGCAGTACTTC

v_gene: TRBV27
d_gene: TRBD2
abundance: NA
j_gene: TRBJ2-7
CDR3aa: CASSLRGPSAGATYEQYF
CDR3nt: TGTGCCAGCAGTTTAAGAGGGCCCTCGGCGGGAGCTACCTACGAGCAGTACTTC

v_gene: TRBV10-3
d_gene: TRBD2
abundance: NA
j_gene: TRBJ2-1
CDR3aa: CAIRAGELRDEQFF
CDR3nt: TGTGCCATCAGGGCGGGAGAATTGCGTGATGAGCAGTTCTTC

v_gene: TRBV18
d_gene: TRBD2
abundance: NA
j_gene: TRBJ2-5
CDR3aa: CASSPSGAETQYF
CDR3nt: TGTGCCAGCTCACCTAGCGGGGCGGAGACCCAGTACTTC

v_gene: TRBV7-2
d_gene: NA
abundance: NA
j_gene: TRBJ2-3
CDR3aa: CASSAASGTDTQYF
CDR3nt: TGTGCCAGCAGCGCGGCTAGCGGCACAGATACGCAGTATTTT

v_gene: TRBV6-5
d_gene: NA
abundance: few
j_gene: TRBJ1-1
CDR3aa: CASNSTEAFF
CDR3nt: TGTGCCAGCAATAGCACTGAAGCTTTCTTT

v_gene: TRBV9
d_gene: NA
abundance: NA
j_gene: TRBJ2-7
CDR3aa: CASSVGAGASYEQYF
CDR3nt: TGTGCCAGCAGCGTAGGGGCAGGGGCCTCCTACGAGCAGTACTTC

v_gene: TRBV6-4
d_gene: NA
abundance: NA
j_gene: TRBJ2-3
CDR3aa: CASRRGPGTDTQYF
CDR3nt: TGTGCCAGCAGGCGGGGCCCCGGGACAGATACGCAGTATTTT

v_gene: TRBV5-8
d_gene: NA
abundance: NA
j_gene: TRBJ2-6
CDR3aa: CASITWSGANVLTF
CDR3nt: TGTGCCAGCATCACTTGGTCTGGGGCCAACGTCCTGACTTTC

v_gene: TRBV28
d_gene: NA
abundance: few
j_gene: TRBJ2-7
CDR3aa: CASRGAYEQYF
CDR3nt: TGTGCCAGCAGAGGGGCCTACGAGCAGTACTTC

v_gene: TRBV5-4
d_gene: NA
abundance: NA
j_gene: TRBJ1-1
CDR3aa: CASSLAPGVNTEAFF
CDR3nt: TGTGCCAGCAGCTTGGCCCCAGGGGTGAACACTGAAGCTTTCTTT

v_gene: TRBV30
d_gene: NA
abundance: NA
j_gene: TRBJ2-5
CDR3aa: CAWGQQGLETQYF
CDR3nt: TGTGCCTGGGGCCAGCAGGGGCTAGAGACCCAGTACTTC

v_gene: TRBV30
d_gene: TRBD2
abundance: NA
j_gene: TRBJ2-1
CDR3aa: CASPLAGGWEQFF
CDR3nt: TGTGCCTCGCCCCTAGCGGGAGGGTGGGAGCAGTTCTTC

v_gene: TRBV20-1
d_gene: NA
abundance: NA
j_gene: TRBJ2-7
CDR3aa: CSARTAYEQYF
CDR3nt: TGCAGTGCTAGGACAGCCTACGAGCAGTACTTC

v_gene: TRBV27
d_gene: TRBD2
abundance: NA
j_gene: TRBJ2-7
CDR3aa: CASSPRTSGGYEQYF
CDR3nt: TGTGCCAGCAGTCCCCGGACTAGCGGTGGCTACGAGCAGTACTTC

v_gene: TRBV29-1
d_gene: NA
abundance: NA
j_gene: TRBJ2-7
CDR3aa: CSVGWTTMGEQYF
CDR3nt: TGCAGCGTTGGTTGGACTACCATGGGAGAGCAGTACTTC

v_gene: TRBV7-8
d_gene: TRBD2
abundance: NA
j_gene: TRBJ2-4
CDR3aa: CASSLSFAGEGNIQYF
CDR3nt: TGTGCCAGCAGCTTATCGTTCGCGGGAGAGGGAAACATTCAGTACTTC

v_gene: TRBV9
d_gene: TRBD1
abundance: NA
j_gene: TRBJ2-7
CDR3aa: CASSGRETGSDEQYF
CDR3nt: TGTGCCAGCAGCGGCAGGGAGACAGGGTCCGACGAGCAGTACTTC

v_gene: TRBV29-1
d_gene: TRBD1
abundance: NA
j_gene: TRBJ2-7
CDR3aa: CSVAQGQGVGEQYF
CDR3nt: TGCAGCGTTGCTCAGGGTCAGGGGGTAGGCGAGCAGTACTTC

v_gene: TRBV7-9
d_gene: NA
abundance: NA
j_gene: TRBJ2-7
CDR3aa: CASSFSPSYEQYF
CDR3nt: TGTGCCAGCAGCTTCTCCCCTTCCTACGAGCAGTACTTC

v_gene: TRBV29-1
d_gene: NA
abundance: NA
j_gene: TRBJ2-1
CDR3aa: CSVDPGEQFF
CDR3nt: TGCAGCGTTGATCCCGGTGAGCAGTTCTTC

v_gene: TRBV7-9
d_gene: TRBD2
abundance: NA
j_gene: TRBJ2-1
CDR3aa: CASSSRTSGAYNEQFF
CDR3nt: TGTGCCAGCAGCTCTCGAACTAGCGGGGCATACAATGAGCAGTTCTTC

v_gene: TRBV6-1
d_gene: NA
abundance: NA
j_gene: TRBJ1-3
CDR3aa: CASSEDQGGTNTIYF
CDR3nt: TGTGCCAGCAGTGAAGATCAGGGAGGGACAAACACCATATATTTT

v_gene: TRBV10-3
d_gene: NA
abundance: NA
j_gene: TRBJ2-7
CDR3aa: CAISELDITTAPYEQYF
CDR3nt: TGTGCCATCAGTGAGCTAGATATAACTACTGCCCCCTACGAGCAGTACTTC

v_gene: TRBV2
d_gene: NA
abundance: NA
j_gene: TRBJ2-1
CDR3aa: CASGRDSYNEQFF
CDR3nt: TGTGCCAGCGGACGGGACTCCTACAATGAGCAGTTCTTC

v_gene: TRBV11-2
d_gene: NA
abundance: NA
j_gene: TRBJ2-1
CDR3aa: CASSRGGPFGNEQFF
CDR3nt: TGTGCCAGCAGCCGCGGAGGGCCGTTTGGGAATGAGCAGTTCTTC